The 15 T cell receptor beta chains in this list originate from one sample, sequenced in a study of regulatory dendritic cells for organ transplantation. TCRdb's copy holds only in-frame clones and misses some; the assay was immunoSEQ multiplex PCR. Of 9,500 to 15,000 clones in the sample, approximately 79% are singletons; the top ten hold around 1%. No cognate antigen is known for these TCRs. Allogeneic regulatory or mature dendritic cells were co-cultured for less than six days with CFSE-labeled sorted T cells at 1:10. The sequencing input was naive CD8+ T cells from blood cultured with regulatory dendritic cells. Described subset: CD45RA+ naive T cells. The receptors stem from a human donor in good health.

This sequence joins TRBV27 and TRBJ2-2; TRBD2 is a possible D gene (6 bases). CDR1 is MNHEY, CDR2 SMNVEV, per germline (reference sequence). The ends were cut back, 11 bases at V and 13 bases at J, with 23 bases in the middle. The CDR3 is 13 residues long. The CDR3 protein is CAGFLSRDSPLFF. DNA of the CDR3: TGTGCCGGCTTTCTATCCCGGGACTCCCCGCTGTTTTTT.

The chain uses TRBV7-3 and TRBJ2-6; the D gene is possibly TRBD1 (5 bases). This CDR3 is built from 15 residues. Germline V gene sequence: CDR1 SGHTA, CDR2 FQGTGA. Trimming pared 4 bases from V and 0 bases from J, leaving 7 bases between. CDR3 nucleotide sequence: TGTGCCAGCAGCTCAGACAGCTCTGGGGCCAACGTCCTGACTTTC. It is translated as CASSSDSSGANVLTF.

The chain employs TRBV5-5 and TRBJ1-6; D gene ambiguous. The CDR3 has 16 residues. Germline CDR1 and CDR2: SGHKS and YYEKEE (reference sequence). V lost 4 bases to trimming and J lost 0 bases, with 11 bases between them. The CDR3 sequence: CASSRAGSSYNSPLHF. The CDR3 region has the DNA TGTGCCAGCAGCCGGGCCGGGAGCTCCTATAATTCACCCCTCCACTTT.

The chain carries TRBV13 and TRBJ1-2; a possible D gene is TRBD1 (5 bases). The germline V and J ends were trimmed by 4 bases and 0 bases, with 15 bases remaining between them. From germline, CDR1 is PRHDT and CDR2 FYEKMQ (reference sequence). This CDR3 has 16 residues. The CDR3 nucleotides read TGTGCCAGCAGCTCAAGTTCGGGGGTAGCTAACTATGGCTACACCTTC. Translation gives CASSSSSGVANYGYTF.

Only a few counts were recorded for this clone. The rearrangement links TRBV6-1 to TRBJ2-4; perhaps TRBD1 as D (6 bases). The V and J ends lost 2 bases and 10 bases respectively, with 15 bases between them. The length of the CDR3 is 14 residues. Looked up from germline, CDR1 is MNHNS and CDR2 is SASEGT. CDR3 protein: CASSEWGLGAIQYF. CDR3 coding DNA: TGTGCCAGCAGTGAATGGGGCCTGGGGGCTATTCAGTACTTC.

V and J are TRBV9 and TRBJ1-6; D unresolved. The germline CDR1 and CDR2 sequences are SGDLS and YYNGEE. The CDR3 consists of 17 residues. V dropped 4 bases and J dropped 2 bases, with 16 bases sitting between them. The CDR3 nucleotides are TGTGCCAGCAGCACCTTCCCCCGGAGGACCTATAATTCACCCCTCCACTTT. Encoded protein: CASSTFPRRTYNSPLHF.

The V call is TRBV6-4, the J call TRBJ2-1, with 7 bases fitting TRBD2. V shed 2 bases and J 5 bases; nucleotides not matched to a gene: 3. CDR1 is MRHNA and CDR2 is SNTAGT in the germline V gene. The CDR3 contains 14 residues. The CDR3 spells CASSDKRENNEQFF. The DNA for the CDR3 is TGTGCCAGCAGTGACAAGCGGGAAAACAATGAGCAGTTCTTC.

The chain has TRBV6-6 and TRBJ2-5, with a possible D match to TRBD2 (5 bases). The DNA end is a closer match to TRBJ2-7, so the J assignment may be wrong. The CDR3 contains 16 residues. From germline, CDR1 is MNHNY and CDR2 SVGAGI (reference sequence). CDR3 in amino acids: CASSYPGYTPTYEQYF. The DNA of the CDR3 is TGTGCCAGCAGTTATCCGGGATATACACCTACCTACGAGCAGTACTTC.

The V and J genes are TRBV27 and TRBJ2-7, with 9 bases that match TRBD1. The junction had 6 bases not matched to a gene; V was cut back by 2 bases and J by 4 bases. Per the germline V gene, CDR1 is MNHEY and CDR2 is SMNVEV (reference sequence). The length of the CDR3 is 15 residues. This chain's CDR3 is CASSLPPGQGYEQYF. The DNA of the CDR3 is TGTGCCAGCAGTTTACCACCGGGACAGGGTTACGAGCAGTACTTC.

The chain couples TRBV9 to TRBJ1-2; D is possibly TRBD1 (5 bases). V was cut by 4 bases and J by 8 bases, with 9 bases left in between. The CDR3 has 11 amino acids. Germline assignment: CDR1 SGDLS and CDR2 YYNGEE. CDR3 loop: CASSRGYGYTF. For the CDR3, the DNA is TGTGCCAGCAGCAGGGGTTACGGCTACACCTTC. Filled out from reference TRBV9 and TRBJ1-2, the complete variable domain reads DSGVTQTPKHLITATGQRVTLRCSPRSGDLSVYWYQQSLDQGLQFLIQYYNGEERAKGNILERFSAQQFPDLHSELNLSSLELGDSALYFCASSRGYGYTFGSGTRLTVV.

CDR3 nucleotide sequence: TGTGCCAGCAGCTTAACAGGGTCGGATGAAGCTTTCTTT. Amino acids: CASSLTGSDEAFF. V and J are TRBV7-6 and TRBJ1-1; maybe TRBD1 (6 bases). Germline V lookup: CDR1 SGHVS, CDR2 FNYEAQ. The CDR3 covers 13 residues. The V gene lost 2 bases and the J gene lost 7 bases, with 11 bases spanning the gap.

The gene calls are TRBV4-1 and TRBJ2-7; a possible D gene is TRBD1 (6 bases). The CDR3 extends over 14 amino acids. CDR1 is MGHRA, CDR2 YSYEKL, per germline. Trimming removed 4 bases from V and 3 bases from J, with 13 bases in between. The CDR3 DNA sequence: TGCGCCAGCAGCCTCCAGACAGGAAACTACGAGCAGTACTTC. It translates to CASSLQTGNYEQYF.

This sequence joins TRBV6-6 and TRBJ2-1; the match to TRBD1 covers 7 bases. This CDR3 is 15 amino acids long. Per germline, CDR1 MNHNY and CDR2 SVGAGI (reference sequence). V lost 8 bases and J lost 3; bases outside the gene matches: 10. This CDR3 is CASAHKTGNYNEQFF. CDR3 bases: TGTGCCAGCGCCCATAAGACAGGGAACTACAATGAGCAGTTCTTC.

The V gene is TRBV19, the J gene TRBJ1-2, with D unresolved. The ends were cut back, 3 bases at V and 1 base at J, with 15 bases in the middle. This CDR3 has 16 residues. The germline V gene has CDR1 LNHDA and CDR2 SQIVND (reference sequence). The CDR3 sequence is CASSIPWNSFNYGYTF. CDR3 DNA: TGTGCCAGTAGTATCCCCTGGAACAGCTTTAACTATGGCTACACCTTC.

This clone appeared a single time. The chain employs TRBV5-5 and TRBJ2-5; D remains ambiguous. The CDR3 is 14 amino acids. The V gene's germline CDR1 is SGHKS and CDR2 YYEKEE (reference sequence). V shed 6 bases and J shed 5 bases, with 17 bases lying between them. The CDR3, as DNA: TGTGCCAGCACCCTCCGCGGCCTCGAGGAGACCCAGTACTTC. It encodes CASTLRGLEETQYF.